This T cell receptor beta chain was identified during a study of T cell changes during pregnancy in multiple sclerosis. Germline CDR1 SEHNR, CDR2 FQNEAQ (reference sequence). The CDR3 is 17 residues long. Trimming took 5 bases from V and 0 from J; bases not matched to a gene: 10. Sequencing was performed with immunoSEQ multiplex PCR; in TCRdb, only in-frame clones are kept and a portion is missing. The profile shows tens of thousands of clones, roughly 93% of them singletons. Sequencing was performed on peripheral blood, taken in the third trimester of pregnancy. This TCR came from a female donor with multiple sclerosis, enrolled in a pregnancy study. The V and J genes are TRBV7-9 and TRBJ1-3; 7 positions agree with TRBD1. CDR3 nucleotides: TGTGCCAGCAGCACGTGGGACAGTCATTTCTCTGGAAACACCATATATTTT. Its protein product is CASSTWDSHFSGNTIYF. Based on the CDR3 plus reference TRBV7-9 and TRBJ1-3, the full variable domain is DTGVSQNPRHKITKRGQNVTFRCDPISEHNRLYWYRQTLGQGPEFLTYFQNEAQLEKSRLLSDRFSAERPKGSFSTLEIQRTEQGDSAMYLCASSTWDSHFSGNTIYFGEGSWLTVV.